This section outlines one T cell receptor beta chain sequence together with its context. Its target is unknown. The PCR ran on 60 Vbeta and 13 Jbeta primers. Libraries were prepared by immunoSEQ multiplex PCR; TCRdb keeps only in-frame clonotypes and omits some of them. The sample comprises approximately 190,000 clones, roughly 80% of which are singletons, and 3% to 4% rests with the top ten. V dropped 1 base and J dropped 4; count of bases not matched to a gene: 4. Germline CDR1 SGHVS, CDR2 FNYEAQ. CDR3 length: 17 residues. The sample belongs to a study of cytomegalovirus exposure and HLA in healthy donors. Looking at the study overall: HLA-typed donors contributed approximately 86 million unique TCRs, which were held in an early data release. Broader study findings: Researchers reportedly found TCR beta sequences accurately predicted most subjects' HLA-A and HLA-B alleles. A classifier reportedly called cytomegalovirus status with high sensitivity and specificity. Evidence from a later analysis indicated that most CMV-associated TCR beta chains looked HLA-restricted.

The rearrangement joins TRBV7-6 to TRBJ2-2; TRBD2 aligns across 12 bases. The origin of this receptor is a man over 45 in good health and CMV-seronegative. Sample: PBMCs. The CDR3 spells CASSLDLAGGSTGELFF. The CDR3 coding sequence is TGTGCCAGCAGCTTAGACCTAGCGGGGGGGTCCACCGGGGAGCTGTTTTTT.